This section outlines one T cell receptor (beta chain) sequence together with its context. This record comes from a study of blood T cells in healthy people across ages. Trimming removed 9 bases at V and 3 bases at J, with 17 bases between. The CDR3 length is 14 residues. Germline CDR1 is ENHRY and CDR2 is SYGVKD. Primed by a sample-barcoded 5' primer and a J-beta primer mix, a second PCR proceeded for about 7 to 11 cycles. Tagging of each cDNA molecule was performed by a template-switch adaptor with 12 random nucleotides. TCRdb redid the calling of the 5' RACE reads with MiXCR, one entry per CDR3 protein. The data show under 1 million distinct CDR3 sequences, approximately 48% seen once. Per sample, a minimum of 6 million PBMCs were isolated.

This TCR was recovered from a man aged 60-69 years in good health. Material: blood. V and J are TRBV10-3 and TRBJ1-1; D uncertain. The CDR3: CAIQRTATDTEAFF. The CDR3 coding sequence is TGTGCCATTCAACGGACTGCCACGGACACTGAAGCTTTCTTT.